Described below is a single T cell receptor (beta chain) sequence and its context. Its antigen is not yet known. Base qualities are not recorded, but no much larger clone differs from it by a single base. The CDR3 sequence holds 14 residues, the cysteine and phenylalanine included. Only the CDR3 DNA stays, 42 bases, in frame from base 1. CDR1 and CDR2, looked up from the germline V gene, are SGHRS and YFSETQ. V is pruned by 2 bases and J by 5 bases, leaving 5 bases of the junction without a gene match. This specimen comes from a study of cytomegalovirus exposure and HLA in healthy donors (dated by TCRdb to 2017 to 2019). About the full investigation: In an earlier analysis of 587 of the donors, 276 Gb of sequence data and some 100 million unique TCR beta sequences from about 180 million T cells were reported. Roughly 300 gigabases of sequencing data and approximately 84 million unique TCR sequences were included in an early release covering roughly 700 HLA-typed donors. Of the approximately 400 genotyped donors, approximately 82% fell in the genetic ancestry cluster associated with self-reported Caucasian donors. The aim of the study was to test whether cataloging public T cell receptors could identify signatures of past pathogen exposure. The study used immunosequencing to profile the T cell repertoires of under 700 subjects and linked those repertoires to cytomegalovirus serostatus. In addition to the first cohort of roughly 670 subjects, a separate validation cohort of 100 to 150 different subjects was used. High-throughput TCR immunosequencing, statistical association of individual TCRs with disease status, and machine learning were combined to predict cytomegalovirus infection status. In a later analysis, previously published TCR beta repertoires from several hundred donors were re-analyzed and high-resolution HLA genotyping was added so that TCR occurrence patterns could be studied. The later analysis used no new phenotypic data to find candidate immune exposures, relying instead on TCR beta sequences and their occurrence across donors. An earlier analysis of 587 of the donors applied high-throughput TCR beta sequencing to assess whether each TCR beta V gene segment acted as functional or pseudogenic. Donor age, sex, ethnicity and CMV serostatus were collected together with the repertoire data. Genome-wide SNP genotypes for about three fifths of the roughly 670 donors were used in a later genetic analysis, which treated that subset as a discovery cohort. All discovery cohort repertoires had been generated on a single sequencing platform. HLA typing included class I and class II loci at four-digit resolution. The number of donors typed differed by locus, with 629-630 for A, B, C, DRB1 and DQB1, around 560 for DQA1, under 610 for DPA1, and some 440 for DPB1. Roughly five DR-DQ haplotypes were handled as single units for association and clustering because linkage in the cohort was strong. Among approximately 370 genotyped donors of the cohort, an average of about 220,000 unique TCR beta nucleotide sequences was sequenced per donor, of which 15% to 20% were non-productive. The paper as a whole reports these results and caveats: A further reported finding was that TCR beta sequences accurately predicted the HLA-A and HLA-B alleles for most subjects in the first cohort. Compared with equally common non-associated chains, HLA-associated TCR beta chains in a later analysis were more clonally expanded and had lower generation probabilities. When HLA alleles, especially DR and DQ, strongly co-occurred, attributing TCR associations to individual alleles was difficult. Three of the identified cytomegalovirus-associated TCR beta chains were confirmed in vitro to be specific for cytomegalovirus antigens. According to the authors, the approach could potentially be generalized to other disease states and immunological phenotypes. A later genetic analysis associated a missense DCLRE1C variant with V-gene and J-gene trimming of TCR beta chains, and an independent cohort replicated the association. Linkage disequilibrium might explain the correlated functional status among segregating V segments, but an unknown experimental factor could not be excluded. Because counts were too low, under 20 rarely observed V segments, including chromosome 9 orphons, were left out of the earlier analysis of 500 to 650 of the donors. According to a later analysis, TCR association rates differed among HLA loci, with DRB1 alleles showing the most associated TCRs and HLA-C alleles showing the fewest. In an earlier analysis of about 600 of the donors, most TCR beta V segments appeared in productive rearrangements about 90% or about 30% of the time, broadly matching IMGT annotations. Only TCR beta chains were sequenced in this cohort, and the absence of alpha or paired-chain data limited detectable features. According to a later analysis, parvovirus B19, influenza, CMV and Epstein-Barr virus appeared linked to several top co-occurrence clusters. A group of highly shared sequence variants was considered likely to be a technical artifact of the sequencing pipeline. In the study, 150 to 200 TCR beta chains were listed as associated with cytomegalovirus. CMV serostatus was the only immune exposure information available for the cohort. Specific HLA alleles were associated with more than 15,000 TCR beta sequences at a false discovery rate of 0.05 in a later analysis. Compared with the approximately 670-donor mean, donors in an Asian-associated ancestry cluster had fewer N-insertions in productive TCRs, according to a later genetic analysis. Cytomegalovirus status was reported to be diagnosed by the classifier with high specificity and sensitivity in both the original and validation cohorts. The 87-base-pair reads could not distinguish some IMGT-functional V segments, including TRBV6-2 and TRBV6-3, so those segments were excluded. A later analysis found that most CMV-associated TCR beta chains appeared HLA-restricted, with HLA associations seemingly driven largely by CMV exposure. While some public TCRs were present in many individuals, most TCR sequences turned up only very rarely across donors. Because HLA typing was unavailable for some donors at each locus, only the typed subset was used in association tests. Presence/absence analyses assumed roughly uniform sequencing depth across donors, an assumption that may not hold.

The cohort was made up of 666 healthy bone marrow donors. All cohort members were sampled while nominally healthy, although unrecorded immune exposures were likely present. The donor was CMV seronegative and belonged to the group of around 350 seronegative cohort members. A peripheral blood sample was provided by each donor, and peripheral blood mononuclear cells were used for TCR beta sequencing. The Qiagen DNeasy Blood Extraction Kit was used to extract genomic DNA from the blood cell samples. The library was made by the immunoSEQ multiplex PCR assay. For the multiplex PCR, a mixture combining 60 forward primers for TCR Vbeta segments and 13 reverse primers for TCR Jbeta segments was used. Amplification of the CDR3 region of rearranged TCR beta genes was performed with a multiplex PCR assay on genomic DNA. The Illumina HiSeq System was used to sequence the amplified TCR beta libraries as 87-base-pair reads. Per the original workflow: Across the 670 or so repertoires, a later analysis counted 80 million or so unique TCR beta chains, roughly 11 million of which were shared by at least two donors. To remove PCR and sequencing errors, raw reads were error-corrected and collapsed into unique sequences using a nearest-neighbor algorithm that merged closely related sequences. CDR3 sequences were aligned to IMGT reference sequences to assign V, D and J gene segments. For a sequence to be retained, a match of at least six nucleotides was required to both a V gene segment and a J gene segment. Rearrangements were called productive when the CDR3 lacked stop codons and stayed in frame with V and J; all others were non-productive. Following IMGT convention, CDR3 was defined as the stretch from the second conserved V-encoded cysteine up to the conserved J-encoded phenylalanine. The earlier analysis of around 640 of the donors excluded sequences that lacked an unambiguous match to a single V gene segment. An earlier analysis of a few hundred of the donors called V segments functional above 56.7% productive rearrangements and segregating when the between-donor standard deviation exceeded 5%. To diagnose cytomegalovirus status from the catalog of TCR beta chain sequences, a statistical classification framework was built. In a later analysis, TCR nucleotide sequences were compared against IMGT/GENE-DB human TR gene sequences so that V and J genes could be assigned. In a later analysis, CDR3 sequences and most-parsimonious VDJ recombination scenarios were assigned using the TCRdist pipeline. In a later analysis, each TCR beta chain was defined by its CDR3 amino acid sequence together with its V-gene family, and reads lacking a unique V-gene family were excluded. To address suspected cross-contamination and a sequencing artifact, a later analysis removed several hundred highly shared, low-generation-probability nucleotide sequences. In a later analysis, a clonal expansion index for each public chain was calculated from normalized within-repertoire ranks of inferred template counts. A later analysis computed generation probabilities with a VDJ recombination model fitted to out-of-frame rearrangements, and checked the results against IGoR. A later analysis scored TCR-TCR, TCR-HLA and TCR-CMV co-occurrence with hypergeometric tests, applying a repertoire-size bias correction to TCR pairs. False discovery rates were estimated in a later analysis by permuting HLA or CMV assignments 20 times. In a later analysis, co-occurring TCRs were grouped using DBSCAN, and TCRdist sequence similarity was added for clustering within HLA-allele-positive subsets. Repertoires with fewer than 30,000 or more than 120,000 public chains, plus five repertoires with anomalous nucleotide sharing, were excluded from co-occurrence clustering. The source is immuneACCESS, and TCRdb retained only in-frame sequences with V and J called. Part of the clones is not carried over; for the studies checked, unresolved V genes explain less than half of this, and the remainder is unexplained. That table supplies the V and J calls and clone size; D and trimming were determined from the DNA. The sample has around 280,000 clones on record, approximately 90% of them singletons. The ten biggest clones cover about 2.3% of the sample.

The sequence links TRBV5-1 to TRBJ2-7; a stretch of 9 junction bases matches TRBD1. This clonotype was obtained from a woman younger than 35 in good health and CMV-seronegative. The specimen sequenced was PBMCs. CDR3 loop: CASSLGQGIDEQYF. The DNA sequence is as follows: TGCGCCAGCAGCTTAGGACAGGGGATCGACGAGCAGTACTTC.